Following are 28 T cell receptor beta chains from one sample sequenced in a study of PD-L1 blockade in urothelial cancer. Only in-frame clones appear in the TCRdb table, and some are missing; sequencing was by immunoSEQ multiplex PCR. The sample includes tens of thousands of clones, 81% seen only once; the top ten take roughly 2.7%. The sequences come from PBMCs, collected around atezolizumab (anti-PD-L1) treatment. These receptors were taken from a man between 70 and 80 years old with urothelial cancer.

The gene calls are TRBV7-9 and TRBJ2-2; 8 nucleotides line up with TRBD1. Germline-derived CDR1 and CDR2 are SEHNR and FQNEAQ (reference sequence). The CDR3 loop spans 15 amino acids. V trimming: 5 bases; J trimming: 4 bases; junction bases outside the gene matches: 6. CDR3 in DNA: TGTGCCAGCAGCCTTGGGACAGGAATCACCGGGGAGCTGTTTTTT. It is translated as CASSLGTGITGELFF.

The V gene is TRBV7-6, the J gene TRBJ1-1; D is undetermined. Per germline, CDR1 SGHVS and CDR2 FNYEAQ. The CDR3 length is 14 residues. Trimming took 2 bases from V and 1 from J, leaving 8 bases between them. CDR3 bases: TGTGCCAGCAGCTTAAATCCCGGGAACACTGAAGCTTTCTTT. Protein sequence: CASSLNPGNTEAFF.

V usage is TRBV28 and J usage is TRBJ1-2; 9 bases are a match to TRBD1. The germline V gene encodes CDR1 MDHEN and CDR2 SYDVKM. The CDR3 has 15 amino acids. V lost 6 bases, J lost 7 bases, and 12 bases stayed unmatched. In DNA form, the CDR3 reads TGTGCCAGCAGCATAGTACCCCAGGACAGGGGTGGCTACACCTTC. Translated, it gives CASSIVPQDRGGYTF.

This chain connects TRBV25-1 to TRBJ2-2, with 9 bases lining up with TRBD1. The germline CDR1 and CDR2 sequences are MGHDK and SYGVNS. The length of the CDR3 is 15 residues. The trim removed 3 bases at V and 5 bases at J, leaving 4 bases unmatched. CDR3 loop: CASSERGQGTGELFF. In nucleotides, the CDR3 is TGTGCCAGCAGTGAGCGAGGACAGGGGACCGGGGAGCTGTTTTTT.

This chain links TRBV28 with TRBJ2-1; D is possibly TRBD1 (5 bases). The CDR3 length is 14 residues. Trimming cost V 5 bases and J 11 bases, with 19 bases left between them. The germline gives CDR1 MDHEN, CDR2 SYDVKM. The CDR3 nucleotides read TGTGCCAGCAGTCCCTCCCAGGGTAGTCCCCAGCAGTTCTTC. Amino acids: CASSPSQGSPQQFF.

This chain links TRBV19 with TRBJ2-1; TRBD2 agrees at 10 bases. This CDR3 contains 16 residues. Losses at the gene ends were 4 bases for V and 8 bases for J; bases not matched to a gene: 11. Germline lookup yields CDR1 LNHDA and CDR2 SQIVND (reference sequence). CDR3 region: CASSNPGTSAEDEQFF. CDR3 bases: TGTGCCAGTAGTAATCCCGGGACTAGCGCCGAGGATGAGCAGTTCTTC.

This chain joins TRBV6-1 and TRBJ2-7; D is possibly TRBD1 (6 bases). CDR3 size: 14 residues. CDR1 and CDR2 from the germline V gene are MNHNS and SASEGT. Trimming pared 5 bases from V and 2 bases from J, leaving 13 bases between. In DNA, the CDR3 is TGTGCCAGCAGTAGCCGGGACAACACCTACGAGCAGTACTTC. It yields the protein CASSSRDNTYEQYF.

V usage is TRBV7-9 and J usage is TRBJ2-3; 11 bases align to TRBD2. Germline CDR1 and CDR2: SEHNR and FQNEAQ (reference sequence). The CDR3 has 14 residues. Losses at the gene ends were 8 bases for V and 2 bases for J; bases not matched to a gene: 3. In nucleotides, the CDR3 is TGTGCCAGCGGGACTAGCGGAAACACAGATACGCAGTATTTT. It is translated as CASGTSGNTDTQYF.

V usage is TRBV13 and J usage is TRBJ2-7; TRBD2 matches 7 bases. The germline V gene encodes CDR1 PRHDT and CDR2 FYEKMQ (reference sequence). The CDR3 loop spans 14 amino acids. J lost 2 bases, V lost 5 bases, and 6 bases had no gene match. The CDR3: CASSPGLGPYEQYF. CDR3 in DNA: TGTGCCAGCAGCCCAGGACTAGGGCCCTACGAGCAGTACTTC.

J is TRBJ1-1 and V is TRBV7-2, with D possibly matching TRBD1 (5 bases). V was shortened by 4 bases and J by 2 bases, with 14 bases between the two germline ends. In germline, CDR1 is SGHTA, CDR2 FQGNSA. The CDR3 covers 15 residues. The chain's CDR3 is CASSSRQKKNTEAFF. CDR3 nucleotides: TGTGCCAGCAGCTCGAGACAGAAAAAAAACACTGAAGCTTTCTTT.

The chain combines TRBV4-1 with TRBJ2-6, with D perhaps matching TRBD1 (5 bases). From germline, CDR1 is MGHRA and CDR2 YSYEKL. The CDR3 has 18 residues. Trimming removed 4 bases from V and 1 base from J, with 17 bases in between. CDR3 sequence: CASSLLGQAPSGANVLTF. As DNA, the CDR3 is TGCGCCAGCAGCCTTTTGGGGCAGGCCCCTTCTGGGGCCAACGTCCTGACTTTC.

V is TRBV12-5 and J is TRBJ1-6; D call uncertain. The CDR3 has 14 residues. V lost 1 base and J lost 7, with 8 bases in between. The germline CDR1 and CDR2 sequences are LGHNT and FRNRAP. As DNA, the CDR3 is TGTGCTAGTGGTTTGGACGGGTGGAATTCACCCCTCCACTTT. The encoded protein is CASGLDGWNSPLHF.

In its sample, this clone was seen once. The chain couples TRBV6-6 to TRBJ1-4; D gene unclear. Germline CDR1 reads MNHNY; CDR2 reads SVGAGI (reference sequence). This CDR3 is built from 11 residues. V was shortened by 6 bases and J by 8 bases, with 7 bases between the two germline ends. The CDR3 spells CASSLTEKLFF. The CDR3 DNA reads TGTGCCAGCAGCCTGACAGAAAAACTGTTTTTT.

CDR3 coding DNA: TGTGCCAGTAGTATAACAGGGGGCGTGAGTGGGGCCAACGTCCTGACTTTC. It specifies CASSITGGVSGANVLTF. The chain combines TRBV19 with TRBJ2-6; 9 bases agree with TRBD1. V lost 2 bases to trimming and J lost 3 bases; unmatched junction nucleotides: 5. The germline V gene encodes CDR1 LNHDA and CDR2 SQIVND (reference sequence). This CDR3 is 17 amino acids long.

The V call is TRBV27, the J call TRBJ2-2, with TRBD2 identical over 8 bases. The V gene end was trimmed by 5 bases and the J gene end by 6 bases; junction bases not matched to a gene: 5. This CDR3 has 14 residues. The germline gives CDR1 MNHEY, CDR2 SMNVEV (reference sequence). The DNA for the CDR3 is TGTGCCAGCAGTCTAAGCGGGAGACCCGGGGAGCTGTTTTTT. It encodes CASSLSGRPGELFF.

This chain joins TRBV15 and TRBJ2-7, with D maybe TRBD1 (6 bases). CDR3 length: 15 amino acids. Germline values: CDR1 LNHNV, CDR2 YYDKDF (reference sequence). V lost 0 bases and J 5 bases, leaving 14 bases between the germline ends. The CDR3 region is CATSREQGSFHEQYF. CDR3 coding DNA: TGTGCCACCAGCAGAGAGCAGGGGTCCTTCCACGAGCAGTACTTC.

V usage is TRBV5-4 and J usage is TRBJ1-2, with D maybe TRBD1 (5 bases). Trimming took off 0 bases at V and 8 bases at J, with 17 bases between the two ends. The V gene's germline CDR1 is SGHNT and CDR2 YYREEE (reference sequence). CDR3 length: 15 residues. CDR3 protein: CASSLGGQGTKGYTF. CDR3 bases: TGTGCCAGCAGCTTGGGTGGGCAGGGAACGAAAGGCTACACCTTC.

The table lists this clone with a few counts. This chain links TRBV5-1 with TRBJ2-2; D is perhaps TRBD2 (5 bases). The CDR3 spans 15 residues. Trimming took off 4 bases at V and 7 bases at J, with 17 bases between the two ends. Germline loops: CDR1 SGHRS, CDR2 YFSETQ. For the CDR3, the DNA is TGCGCCAGCAGCCATGGGAACGGGATGGTCGGGGAGCTGTTTTTT. Translating it yields CASSHGNGMVGELFF.

The rearrangement uses TRBV5-6 and TRBJ2-4; 10 nucleotides align to TRBD1. This CDR3 comprises 15 residues. Germline V lookup: CDR1 SGHDT, CDR2 YYEEEE. J was trimmed by 6 bases and V by 5 bases; bases with no gene match: 8. The CDR3 region has the DNA TGTGCCAGCAGATTCAGGGACAGGGGCTCAAACATTCAGTACTTC. This codes for CASRFRDRGSNIQYF.

The chain links TRBV15 to TRBJ2-1, with 11 bases aligning to TRBD2. With V trimmed by 0 bases and J by 7 bases, 2 bases remained unmatched. The CDR3 runs 15 residues. Per the germline V gene, CDR1 is LNHNV and CDR2 is YYDKDF (reference sequence). The CDR3 reads CATSRDPSGRNEQFF. The CDR3 DNA follows: TGTGCCACCAGCAGAGACCCTAGCGGGAGGAATGAGCAGTTCTTC.

In its sample, this clone was seen a few times. The chain uses TRBV19 and TRBJ2-4; possibly TRBD1 for D (5 bases). The CDR3 totals 14 residues. Trimming removed 3 bases at V and 4 bases at J, with 10 bases between. Germline CDR1 LNHDA, CDR2 SQIVND (reference sequence). The chain's CDR3 is CASSIRRQKNIQYF. CDR3 DNA: TGTGCCAGTAGTATTCGCAGACAGAAAAACATTCAGTACTTC.

This sequence joins TRBV4-3 and TRBJ1-2, with D perhaps TRBD1 (5 bases). CDR1 is LGHNA and CDR2 is YSLEER in the germline V gene. Trimming took off 0 bases at V and 3 bases at J, with 11 bases between the two ends. The CDR3 totals 15 residues. The CDR3 DNA follows: TGCGCCAGCAGCCAAGAACGCAGGGCCGACTATGGCTACACCTTC. It is translated as CASSQERRADYGYTF.

The V and J genes are TRBV7-9 and TRBJ1-2; 8 positions match TRBD1. V lost 0 bases to trimming and J lost 4 bases; unmatched junction nucleotides: 10. Germline values: CDR1 SEHNR, CDR2 FQNEAQ (reference sequence). The CDR3 has 17 residues. DNA for the CDR3: TGTGCCAGCAGCTTAGCGCGAAGGACAGGGACCCGCTATGGCTACACCTTC. Translation: CASSLARRTGTRYGYTF.

The chain recombines TRBV7-2 with TRBJ1-2; D may be TRBD1 (6 bases). The CDR3 contains 15 residues. CDR1 is SGHTA, CDR2 FQGNSA, per germline. V gave up 5 bases and J gave up 1 base, with 14 bases separating them. The chain's CDR3 is CASSPQGTLNYGYTF. CDR3 in DNA: TGTGCCAGCAGCCCTCAGGGGACCCTTAACTATGGCTACACCTTC.

This chain joins TRBV30 and TRBJ1-2; D is undetermined. Trimming stripped 0 bases from V and 2 bases from J, with 7 bases between. The CDR3 runs 13 residues. CDR1 is GTSNPN and CDR2 is SVGIG in the germline V gene (reference sequence). In DNA, the CDR3 is TGTGCCTGGAGTGTTGCGGGAAACTATGGCTACACCTTC. It is translated as CAWSVAGNYGYTF.

This chain uses TRBV14 with TRBJ2-7; 8 bases align to TRBD2. The CDR3 totals 15 residues. Trimming cost V 6 bases and J 0 bases; bases outside gene matches: 7. From germline, CDR1 is SGHDN and CDR2 FVKESK. CDR3: CASRATSDISYEQYF. CDR3 nucleotide sequence: TGTGCCAGCAGGGCGACTAGCGACATCTCCTACGAGCAGTACTTC.

The chain has TRBV5-6 and TRBJ2-3; 8 bases are shared with TRBD1. CDR3 length: 17 residues. The germline V gene has CDR1 SGHDT and CDR2 YYEEEE. V trimming: 2 bases; J trimming: 0 bases; junction bases outside the gene matches: 8. The DNA of the CDR3 is TGTGCCAGCAGCTTAAATCCGGGACAGGAAAGCACAGATACGCAGTATTTT. Translating it yields CASSLNPGQESTDTQYF.

In this sample, this clone turned up a few times. This rearrangement joins TRBV15 to TRBJ1-1, with D perhaps matching TRBD1 (6 bases). CDR1 is LNHNV, CDR2 YYDKDF, per germline (reference sequence). This CDR3 contains 13 residues. V dropped 3 bases and J dropped 11 bases, with 16 bases sitting between them. CDR3 residues: CATSRGSHRGAFF. CDR3 bases: TGTGCCACCAGCAGGGGTTCACATAGGGGGGCTTTCTTT.